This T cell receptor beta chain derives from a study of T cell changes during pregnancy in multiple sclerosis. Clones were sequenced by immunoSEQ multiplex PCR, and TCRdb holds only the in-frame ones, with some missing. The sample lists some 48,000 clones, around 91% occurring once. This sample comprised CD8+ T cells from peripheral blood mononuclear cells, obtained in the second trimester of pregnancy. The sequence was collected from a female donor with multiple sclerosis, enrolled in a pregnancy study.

CDR3 bases: TGCGCCAGCGGATTAGGTCGACACGCCACAGATACGCAGTATTTT. It translates to CASGLGRHATDTQYF. The V gene is TRBV5-1, the J gene TRBJ2-3; D uncertain. V lost 7 bases, J lost 2 bases, and 17 bases lay in between. CDR3 length equals 15 residues. The germline V gene encodes CDR1 SGHRS and CDR2 YFSETQ.